The 13 T cell receptor beta chains presented below share a single source sample, sequenced in a study of cytomegalovirus exposure and HLA in healthy donors. Primers for the PCR totalled 60 Vbeta and 13 Jbeta. This table comes from immunoSEQ multiplex PCR, and its TCRdb copy is limited to in-frame clones, with some not included. The top ten clones hold almost 2% of a sample with some 160,000 clones, roughly 90% of them seen once. The sequenced material came from PBMCs. Receptors originate from a woman younger than 35 in good health and CMV-seronegative.

This chain uses TRBV4-1 with TRBJ2-2; no clear D. The CDR3 is 13 amino acids. Germline V gene data show CDR1 as MGHRA and CDR2 as YSYEKL. The V end was cut by 4 bases, the J end by 5 bases, with 8 bases between. CDR3 amino acids: CASSRLVTGELFF. Here the CDR3 DNA reads TGCGCCAGCAGCCGTCTAGTAACCGGGGAGCTGTTTTTT.

This clone was seen only a few times. This chain joins TRBV6-5 and TRBJ2-1; 8 bases fit TRBD2. Germline V gene lookup returns CDR1 MNHEY and CDR2 SVGAGI. Trimming removed 4 bases from V and 8 bases from J; junction bases left unmatched: 4. This CDR3 has 13 amino acids. The CDR3 sequence: CASSSSGSDEQFF. The CDR3 DNA reads as TGTGCCAGCAGTTCGAGCGGGAGCGATGAGCAGTTCTTC.

V and J are TRBV25-1 and TRBJ2-1; D is uncertain. CDR1 is MGHDK, CDR2 SYGVNS, per germline. The CDR3 spans 16 residues. V lost 2 bases and J lost 0, with 11 bases in between. Written as DNA, the CDR3 is TGTGCCAGCAGTGAAAGTCGCGGAAGCTCCTACAATGAGCAGTTCTTC. It is translated as CASSESRGSSYNEQFF.

The genes are TRBV11-1 and TRBJ2-1, with 9 bases fitting TRBD2. The ends lost 1 base at V and 4 bases at J; junction bases unmatched: 5. Germline CDR1 and CDR2: SGHAT and FQDESV (reference sequence). CDR3 length: 16 amino acids. This chain's CDR3 is CASSLGGTSWYNEQFF. The CDR3 DNA follows: TGTGCCAGCAGCTTAGGAGGGACTAGCTGGTACAATGAGCAGTTCTTC.

This chain connects TRBV7-9 to TRBJ2-1; 7 nucleotides line up with TRBD2. The V and J ends lost 5 bases and 14 bases, in that order; junction bases with no gene match: 12. The CDR3 loop spans 13 amino acids. Germline-derived CDR1 and CDR2 are SEHNR and FQNEAQ (reference sequence). The CDR3 sequence is CASSTALGTTKFF. As DNA, the CDR3 is TGTGCCAGCAGCACCGCCCTCGGGACTACTAAGTTCTTC.

This clone was recorded only once. The gene calls are TRBV6-6 and TRBJ1-1; TRBD1 aligns across 7 bases. CDR1 MNHNY and CDR2 SVGAGI come from the germline V gene (reference sequence). The CDR3 spans 14 residues. The V gene end was trimmed by 4 bases and the J gene end by 0 bases; junction bases not matched to a gene: 2. The CDR3 sequence is CASSLGQLNTEAFF. Written as DNA, the CDR3 is TGTGCCAGCAGTTTGGGACAGCTGAACACTGAAGCTTTCTTT.

V is TRBV7-9 and J is TRBJ2-1, with 11 bases matching TRBD1. This CDR3 has 18 amino acids. The germline V gene encodes CDR1 SEHNR and CDR2 FQNEAQ (reference sequence). J lost 5 bases, V lost 0 bases, and 9 bases had no gene match. This CDR3 is CASSLASSGTGGNNEQFF. The CDR3 DNA reads as TGTGCCAGCAGCTTAGCGTCATCAGGGACAGGGGGTAACAATGAGCAGTTCTTC.

The chain recombines TRBV6-6 with TRBJ1-1; 8 bases are shared with TRBD1. Germline CDR1 MNHNY, CDR2 SVGAGI (reference sequence). Trimming cost V 6 bases and J 1 base; bases outside gene matches: 4. The CDR3 runs 14 residues. CDR3 nucleotide sequence: TGTGCCAGCAGCAATGGACAGGGGAACACTGAAGCTTTCTTT. The encoded protein is CASSNGQGNTEAFF.

The chain links TRBV7-8 to TRBJ2-3, with D possibly matching TRBD2 (6 bases). V lost 3 bases to trimming and J lost 0 bases, with 19 bases between them. CDR1 and CDR2 (germline): SGHVS, FQNEAQ. The CDR3 loop spans 18 amino acids. The CDR3 is CASSFARDSIYSTDTQYF. CDR3 DNA: TGTGCCAGCAGCTTTGCTCGGGACTCCATTTATAGCACAGATACGCAGTATTTT.

This clone has just one count. The V call is TRBV4-1, the J call TRBJ2-7; a possible D gene is TRBD1 (6 bases). The CDR3 runs 13 residues. Germline lookup yields CDR1 MGHRA and CDR2 YSYEKL. Deletions cut 1 base from V and 5 bases from J, with 9 bases between. The CDR3 DNA follows: TGCGCCAGCAGCCAAGGGGGGCGGAACGAGCAGTACTTC. Encoded protein: CASSQGGRNEQYF.

The chain combines TRBV5-4 with TRBJ2-5; D remains unclear. The DNA end is a closer match to TRBJ2-7, so the J assignment may be wrong. The CDR3 covers 14 residues. Germline V CDR1 and CDR2: SGHNT, YYREEE (reference sequence). CDR3 region: CASSLVASGGEQYF. The CDR3 DNA reads TGTGCCAGCAGCTTGGTTGCCAGTGGCGGCGAGCAGTACTTC.

This clone was seen once. V and J are TRBV27 and TRBJ1-5; D possibly corresponds to TRBD1 (5 bases). V was pared by 5 bases and J by 6 bases, with 20 bases between. This CDR3 has 16 residues. The germline gives CDR1 MNHEY, CDR2 SMNVEV (reference sequence). CDR3 DNA sequence: TGTGCCAGCAGTCCCATCCTCAGGGCCGGCGGTCAGCCCCAGCATTTT. Translating it yields CASSPILRAGGQPQHF.

The chain couples TRBV7-2 to TRBJ2-5; TRBD1 matches at 8 bases. The CDR3 is 15 residues long. Germline values: CDR1 SGHTA, CDR2 FQGNSA. The J segment lost 2 bases and the V segment lost 5 bases, leaving 7 bases of the junction unmatched. CDR3 sequence: CASSQRGDRQETQYF. CDR3 coding DNA: TGTGCCAGCAGCCAACGAGGGGACAGGCAAGAGACCCAGTACTTC.